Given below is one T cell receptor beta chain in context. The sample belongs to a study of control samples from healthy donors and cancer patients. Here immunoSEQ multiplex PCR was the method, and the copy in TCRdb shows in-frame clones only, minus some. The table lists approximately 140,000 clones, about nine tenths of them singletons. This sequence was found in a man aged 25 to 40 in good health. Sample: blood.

This chain's CDR3 is CATSEGGQETQYF. The CDR3 coding sequence is TGTGCCACTTCCGAGGGCGGGCAAGAGACCCAGTACTTC. The chain has TRBV24-1 and TRBJ2-5, with D tentatively TRBD2 (5 bases). Deletions cut 10 bases from V and 2 bases from J, with 13 bases between. Germline V CDR1 and CDR2: KGHDR, SFDVKD. This CDR3 is built from 13 residues.